The T cell receptor (beta chain) under discussion was sequenced for a study of blood T cell repertoires in COVID-19. On the study more broadly: Whether acute or convalescent, the COVID-19 samples came from the United States, Italy and Spain. Nucleic acid was either cDNA or gDNA, and it came from T cells, B-cell-depleted T cells, or PBMCs.

Original data processing: Using reference gene primer amplification, nucleated cell counts were estimated. The method was immunoSEQ multiplex PCR; TCRdb's version includes in-frame clones alone and lacks a portion of them. V, J and clone size reflect that table, while D and trimming were determined from the DNA. The sample shows more than 250,000 clones, approximately 88% of them seen only once. Seattle's enrolled individuals joined amid active infection and were then monitored longitudinally. V lost 5 bases, J lost 2 bases, and 3 bases stayed unmatched. CDR1 is SGHTA, CDR2 FQGNSA, per germline. The CDR3 runs to 16 residues.

Sequences were obtained from peripheral blood. The J gene is TRBJ2-5, the V gene TRBV7-2; TRBD2 aligns across 15 bases. The TCR comes from a woman aged 25 to 39 with COVID-19, enrolled during active disease. Written as DNA, the CDR3 is TGTGCCAGCAGCCTCGGGACTAGCGGGGGGCAAGAGACCCAGTACTTC. Translated: CASSLGTSGGQETQYF.